Following are 7 T cell receptor beta chains from one sample sequenced in a study of blood T cell repertoires in COVID-19 (dated by TCRdb to the early 2020s). Receptor libraries were prepared by the immunoSEQ multiplex PCR assay. TCRdb limited this immuneACCESS table to in-frame rearrangements with V and J called. A share of clones is missing; checked studies link under half to unresolved V genes, and the rest is unexplained. The sample has fewer than 350,000 clones on record, about 85% of them singletons. The ten most abundant clones make up roughly 2.6% of the sample. Material for sequencing was PBMCs or T cells enriched from blood (not recorded which). The receptors come from a woman aged 45-59 years who had recovered from COVID-19.

As regards this clone: In the same sample, other DNA sequences code for this CDR3. The chain has TRBV4-2 and TRBJ2-1, with 9 bases identical to TRBD2. J lost 7 bases, V lost 0 bases, and 4 bases had no gene match. CDR3 length equals 15 residues. The V gene's germline CDR1 is LGHNA and CDR2 YNFKEQ. This CDR3 reads CASSQDAGGPNEQFF. CDR3 nucleotides: TGTGCCAGCAGCCAAGATGCGGGGGGGCCGAATGAGCAGTTCTTC.

The CDR3 sequence is CASAILGGGTDTQYF. The CDR3 DNA follows: TGTGCCAGCGCCATCCTGGGGGGGGGCACAGATACGCAGTATTTT. V usage is TRBV7-2 and J usage is TRBJ2-3, with 7 positions matching TRBD2. Germline CDR1 and CDR2: SGHTA and FQGNSA. V lost 8 bases, J lost 1 base, and 9 bases stayed unmatched. This CDR3 spans 15 amino acids.

The V gene is TRBV10-3, the J gene TRBJ1-3; D possibly corresponds to TRBD1 (6 bases). The CDR3 contains 15 residues. Germline lookup yields CDR1 ENHRY and CDR2 SYGVKD. V was trimmed by 1 base and J by 0 bases, leaving 7 bases between them. The CDR3 loop reads CAISEWDTSGNTIYF. As DNA, the CDR3 is TGTGCCATCAGTGAGTGGGACACCTCTGGAAACACCATATATTTT.

The V call is TRBV7-9, the J call TRBJ1-2, with 8 positions matching TRBD1. V shed 0 bases, J shed 2 bases, and the junction held 2 bases outside the gene matches. Per germline, CDR1 SEHNR and CDR2 FQNEAQ (reference sequence). The length of the CDR3 is 15 residues. CDR3 residues: CASSLATGVNYGYTF. The CDR3 DNA reads TGTGCCAGCAGCTTAGCGACAGGGGTGAACTATGGCTACACCTTC.

This chain uses TRBV5-1 with TRBJ2-1; D possibly corresponds to TRBD2 (5 bases). The V and J ends lost 0 bases and 5 bases respectively, with 9 bases between them. The CDR3 has 14 amino acids. Germline V CDR1 and CDR2: SGHRS, YFSETQ. The CDR3 DNA reads TGCGCCAGCAGCTTGGTTTCGGGGAACAATGAGCAGTTCTTC. This codes for CASSLVSGNNEQFF.

The genes are TRBV3-1 (or the pseudogene TRBV3-2) and TRBJ2-7; 7 nucleotides line up with TRBD2. Germline-derived CDR1 and CDR2 are LGHDT and YNNKEL (reference sequence). The CDR3 runs to 15 residues. V trimming: 7 bases; J trimming: 5 bases; junction bases outside the gene matches: 14. In DNA, the CDR3 is TGTGCCAGCACCCTGACGGCAGGGAGGGTAGACGAGCAGTACTTC. It yields the protein CASTLTAGRVDEQYF.

As DNA, the CDR3 is TGTGCCAGCAGCTTGAGGGGGAGCGGTGGAAACACCATATATTTT. Its protein is CASSLRGSGGNTIYF. The rearrangement links TRBV7-9 to TRBJ1-3, with a tentative D call TRBD1 (6 bases). Between the trimmed V and J ends, which lost 3 bases and 3 bases, there was a span of 12 bases. The germline V gene encodes CDR1 SEHNR and CDR2 FQNEAQ (reference sequence). The length of the CDR3 is 15 residues.